This T cell receptor beta chain comes out of a study of T cell changes during pregnancy in multiple sclerosis. The assay was immunoSEQ multiplex PCR, and TCRdb's table has in-frame clones only and misses some. The sample consists of 30,000 to 40,000 clones, about nine tenths of them appearing once. Sample: CD4+ T cells from peripheral blood mononuclear cells, taken in the first trimester of pregnancy. This clonotype was sampled from a female donor in good health, enrolled as a control in a pregnancy study.

The CDR3 protein is CASSRGAGFNTEAFF. CDR3 nucleotides: TGTGCCAGCAGCCGCGGCGCGGGGTTTAACACTGAAGCTTTCTTT. The V call is TRBV7-2, the J call TRBJ1-1, with D uncertain. There are 15 residues in the CDR3. V shed 5 bases and J shed 2 bases, with 15 bases lying between them. Per the germline V gene, CDR1 is SGHTA and CDR2 is FQGNSA.